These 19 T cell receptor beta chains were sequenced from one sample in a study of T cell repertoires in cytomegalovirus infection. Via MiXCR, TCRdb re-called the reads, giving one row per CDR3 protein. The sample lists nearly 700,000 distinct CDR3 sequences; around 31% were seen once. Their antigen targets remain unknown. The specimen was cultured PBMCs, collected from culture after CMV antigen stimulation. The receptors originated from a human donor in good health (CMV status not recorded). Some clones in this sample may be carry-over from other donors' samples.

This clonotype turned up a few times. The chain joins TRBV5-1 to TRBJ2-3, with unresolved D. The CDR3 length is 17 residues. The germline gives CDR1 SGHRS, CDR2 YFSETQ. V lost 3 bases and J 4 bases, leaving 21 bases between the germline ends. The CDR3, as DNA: TGCGCCAGCAGCTCGGGCTTTAGGCAAAGCTCCGCAGATACGCAGTATTTT. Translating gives CASSSGFRQSSADTQYF.

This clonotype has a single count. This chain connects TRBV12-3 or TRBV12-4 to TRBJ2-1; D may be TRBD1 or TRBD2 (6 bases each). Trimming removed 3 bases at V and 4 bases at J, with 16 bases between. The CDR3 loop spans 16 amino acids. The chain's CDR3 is CASSFFPGGPYNEQFF. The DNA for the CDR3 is TGTGCCAGCAGTTTTTTTCCCGGGGGCCCTTACAATGAGCAGTTCTTC.

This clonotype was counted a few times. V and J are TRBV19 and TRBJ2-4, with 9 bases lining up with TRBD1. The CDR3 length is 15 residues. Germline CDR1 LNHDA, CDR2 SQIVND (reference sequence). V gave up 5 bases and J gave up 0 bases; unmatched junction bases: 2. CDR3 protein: CASSRQGGAKNIQYF. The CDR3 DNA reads TGTGCCAGTAGTCGACAGGGGGGAGCCAAAAACATTCAGTACTTC.

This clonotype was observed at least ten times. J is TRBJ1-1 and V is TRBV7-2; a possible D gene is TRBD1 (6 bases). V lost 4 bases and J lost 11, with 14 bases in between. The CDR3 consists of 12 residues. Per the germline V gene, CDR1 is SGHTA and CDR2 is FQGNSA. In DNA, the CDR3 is TGTGCCAGCAGCTACAGGGATCATCGGGCTTTCTTT. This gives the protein CASSYRDHRAFF.

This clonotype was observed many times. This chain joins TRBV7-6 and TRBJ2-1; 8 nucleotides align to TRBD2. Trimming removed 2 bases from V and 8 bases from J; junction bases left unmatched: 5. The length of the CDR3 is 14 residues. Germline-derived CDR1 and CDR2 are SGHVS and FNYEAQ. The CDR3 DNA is TGTGCCAGCAGCTTACTCGGGGGGGGGGATGAGCAGTTCTTC. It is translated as CASSLLGGGDEQFF.

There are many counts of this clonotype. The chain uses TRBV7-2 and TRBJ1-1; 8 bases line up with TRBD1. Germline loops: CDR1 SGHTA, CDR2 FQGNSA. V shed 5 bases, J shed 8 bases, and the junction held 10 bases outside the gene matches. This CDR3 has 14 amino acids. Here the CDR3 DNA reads TGTGCCAGCAGCCCCCAGACAGGGGCGGGCGAAGCTTTCTTT. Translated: CASSPQTGAGEAFF.

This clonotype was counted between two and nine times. This chain's CDR3 is CAISGTAFGGYTF. As DNA, the CDR3 is TGTGCCATCAGTGGGACAGCTTTCGGGGGCTACACCTTC. The V gene is TRBV10-3, the J gene TRBJ1-2; D is perhaps TRBD1 (6 bases). The CDR3 runs 13 residues. Germline values: CDR1 ENHRY, CDR2 SYGVKD. Trimming pared 4 bases from V and 8 bases from J, leaving 14 bases between.

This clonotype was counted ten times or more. The CDR3 is CASSLFASGIQETQYF. The CDR3 nucleotides read TGTGCCAGCAGCTTATTCGCTAGCGGAATACAAGAGACCCAGTACTTC. The chain couples TRBV7-2 to TRBJ2-5; 7 bases line up with TRBD2. This CDR3 comprises 16 residues. V shed 2 bases and J 2 bases; nucleotides not matched to a gene: 8. Looked up from germline, CDR1 is SGHTA and CDR2 is FQGNSA. The entire variable domain, with the rest obtained from reference TRBV7-2 and TRBJ2-5, is as follows: GAGVSQSPSNKVTEKGKDVELRCDPISGHTALYWYRQSLGQGLEFLIYFQGNSAPDKSGLPSDRFSAERTGGSVSTLTIQRTQQEDSAVYLCASSLFASGIQETQYFGPGTRLLVL.

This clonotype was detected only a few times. DNA for the CDR3: TGTGCCAGCAGCTTTCAGAGCGGAATAGCGGAGACCCAGTACTTC. It specifies CASSFQSGIAETQYF. The chain uses TRBV7-7 and TRBJ2-5; possible D gene TRBD2, 5 bases. CDR1 is SSHAT and CDR2 is FNYEAQ in the germline V gene (reference sequence). V gave up 3 bases and J gave up 5 bases, with 16 bases separating them. The CDR3 length is 15 residues.

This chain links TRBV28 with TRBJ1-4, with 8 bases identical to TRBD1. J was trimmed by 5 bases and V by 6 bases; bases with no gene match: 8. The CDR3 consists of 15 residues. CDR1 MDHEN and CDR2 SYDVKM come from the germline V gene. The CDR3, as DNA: TGTGCCAGCAGGAGGACAGGGAAGAGGAATGAAAAACTGTTTTTT. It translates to CASRRTGKRNEKLFF.

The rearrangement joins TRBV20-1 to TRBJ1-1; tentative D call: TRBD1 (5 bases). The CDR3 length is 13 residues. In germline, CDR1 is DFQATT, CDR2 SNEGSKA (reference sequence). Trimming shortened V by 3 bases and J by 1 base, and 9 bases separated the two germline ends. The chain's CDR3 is CSASRDGNTEAFF. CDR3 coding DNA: TGCAGTGCTAGCCGGGACGGGAACACTGAAGCTTTCTTT.

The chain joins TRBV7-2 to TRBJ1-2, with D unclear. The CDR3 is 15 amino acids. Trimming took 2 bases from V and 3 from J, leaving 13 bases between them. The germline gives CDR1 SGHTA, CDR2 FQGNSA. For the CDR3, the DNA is TGTGCCAGCAGCTTACGGTCGGGCGGTGACTATGGCTACACCTTC. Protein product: CASSLRSGGDYGYTF.

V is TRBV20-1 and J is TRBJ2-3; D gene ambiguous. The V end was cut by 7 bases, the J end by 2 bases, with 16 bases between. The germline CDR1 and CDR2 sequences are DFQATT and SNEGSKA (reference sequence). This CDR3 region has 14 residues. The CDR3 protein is CSGDGSTLTDTQYF. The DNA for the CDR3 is TGCAGTGGAGATGGGTCTACACTCACAGATACGCAGTATTTT.

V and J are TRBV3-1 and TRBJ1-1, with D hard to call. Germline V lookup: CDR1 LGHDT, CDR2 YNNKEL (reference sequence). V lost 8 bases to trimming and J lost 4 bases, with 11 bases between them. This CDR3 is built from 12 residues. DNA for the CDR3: TGTGCCAGCGGGCGATTAACCACTGAAGCTTTCTTT. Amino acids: CASGRLTTEAFF.

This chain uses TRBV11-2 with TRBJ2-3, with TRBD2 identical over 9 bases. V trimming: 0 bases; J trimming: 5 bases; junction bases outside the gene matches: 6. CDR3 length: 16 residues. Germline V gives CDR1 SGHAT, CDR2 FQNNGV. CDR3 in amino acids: CASSLDGGGGRDTQYF. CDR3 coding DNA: TGTGCCAGCAGCTTAGATGGCGGGGGGGGCAGAGATACGCAGTATTTT.

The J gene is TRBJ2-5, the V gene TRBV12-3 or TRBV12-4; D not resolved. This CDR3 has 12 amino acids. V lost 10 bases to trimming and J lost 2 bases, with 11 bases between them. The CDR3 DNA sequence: TGTGCCACATCTAACGATCAAGAGACCCAGTACTTC. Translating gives CATSNDQETQYF.

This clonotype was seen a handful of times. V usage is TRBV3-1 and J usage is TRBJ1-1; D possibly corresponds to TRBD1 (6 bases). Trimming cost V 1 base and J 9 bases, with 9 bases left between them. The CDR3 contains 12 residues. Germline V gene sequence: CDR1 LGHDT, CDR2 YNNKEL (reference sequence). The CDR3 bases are TGTGCCAGCAGCCAAGGCGGGGGCAAAGCTTTCTTT. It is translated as CASSQGGGKAFF.

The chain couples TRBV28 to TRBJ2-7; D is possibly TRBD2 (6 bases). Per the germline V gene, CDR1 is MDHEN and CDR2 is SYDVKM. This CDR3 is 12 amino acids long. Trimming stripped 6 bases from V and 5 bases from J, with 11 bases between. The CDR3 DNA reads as TGTGCCAGCAGGGCCTCGGGGGACGAGCAGTACTTC. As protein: CASRASGDEQYF. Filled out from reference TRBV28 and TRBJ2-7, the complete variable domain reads DVKVTQSSRYLVKRTGEKVFLECVQDMDHENMFWYRQDPGLGLRLIYFSYDVKMKEKGDIPEGYSVSREKKERFSLILESASTNQTSMYLCASRASGDEQYFGPGTRLTVT.

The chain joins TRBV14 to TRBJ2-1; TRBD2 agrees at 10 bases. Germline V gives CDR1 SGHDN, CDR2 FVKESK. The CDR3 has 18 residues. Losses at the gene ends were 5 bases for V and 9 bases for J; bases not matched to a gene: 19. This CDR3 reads CASSATAAGGPGYIEQFF. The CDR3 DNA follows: TGTGCCAGCAGCGCAACCGCAGCGGGAGGGCCTGGGTATATTGAGCAGTTCTTC. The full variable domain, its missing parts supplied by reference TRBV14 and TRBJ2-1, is EAGVTQFPSHSVIEKGQTVTLRCDPISGHDNLYWYRRVMGKEIKFLLHFVKESKQDESGMPNNRFLAERTGGTYSTLKVQPAELEDSGVYFCASSATAAGGPGYIEQFFGPGTRLTVL.